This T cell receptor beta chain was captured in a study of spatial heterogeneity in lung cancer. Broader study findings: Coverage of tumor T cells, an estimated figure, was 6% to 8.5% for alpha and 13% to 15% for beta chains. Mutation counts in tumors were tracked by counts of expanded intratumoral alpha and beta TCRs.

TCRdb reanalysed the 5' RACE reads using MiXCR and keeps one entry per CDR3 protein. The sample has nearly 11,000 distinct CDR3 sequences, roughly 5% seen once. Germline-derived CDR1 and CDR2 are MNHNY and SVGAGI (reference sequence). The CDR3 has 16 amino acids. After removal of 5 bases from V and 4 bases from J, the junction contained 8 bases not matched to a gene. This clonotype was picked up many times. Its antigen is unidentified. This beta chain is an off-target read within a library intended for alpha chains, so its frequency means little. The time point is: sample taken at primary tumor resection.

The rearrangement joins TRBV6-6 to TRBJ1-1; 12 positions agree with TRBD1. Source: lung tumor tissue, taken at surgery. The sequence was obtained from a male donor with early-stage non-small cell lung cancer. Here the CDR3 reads CASSLRGQGAITEAFF. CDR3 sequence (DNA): TGTGCCAGCAGTCTTCGGGGACAGGGGGCGATCACTGAAGCTTTCTTT.